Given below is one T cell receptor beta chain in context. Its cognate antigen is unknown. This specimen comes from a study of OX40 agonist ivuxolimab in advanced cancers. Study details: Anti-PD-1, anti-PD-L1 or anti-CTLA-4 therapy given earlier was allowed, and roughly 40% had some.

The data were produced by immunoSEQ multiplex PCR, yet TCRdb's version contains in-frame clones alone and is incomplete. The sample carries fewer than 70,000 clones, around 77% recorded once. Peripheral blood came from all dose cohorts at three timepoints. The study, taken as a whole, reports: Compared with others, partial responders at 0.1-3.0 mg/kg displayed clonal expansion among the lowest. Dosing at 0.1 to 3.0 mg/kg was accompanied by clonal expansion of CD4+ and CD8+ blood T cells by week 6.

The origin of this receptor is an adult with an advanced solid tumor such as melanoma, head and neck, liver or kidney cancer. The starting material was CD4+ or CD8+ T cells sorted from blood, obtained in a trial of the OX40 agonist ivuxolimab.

The CDR3 protein is CASSKKTERRYTQYF. The CDR3 DNA follows: TGTGCCAGCAGTAAAAAGACGGAGAGGAGGTATACGCAGTATTTT. V is TRBV2 and J is TRBJ2-3; a weak D match, TRBD2 (5 bases). The V gene lost 5 bases and the J gene lost 7 bases, with 19 bases spanning the gap. The CDR3 covers 15 residues. Germline V gene lookup returns CDR1 SNHLY and CDR2 FYNNEI.